Sequencing of this TCR beta chain was carried out in a study of T cell responses to AZD1222 COVID-19 vaccine. Study findings and constraints: The donor group comprised mostly white British people and more females; the analysis possibly underestimated clonal diversity. Without day 14 samples, only post-peak T cell repertoires were studied. The study found Spike-specific TCR breadth and depth rose after two AZD1222 doses.

The V end lost 5 bases, the J end lost 2 bases, and 12 bases lay between the germline ends. Per the germline V gene, CDR1 is MDHEN and CDR2 is SYDVKM. The CDR3 extends over 14 amino acids. The protocol was immunoSEQ multiplex PCR, while the TCRdb copy is restricted to in-frame clones and leaves out a portion. The sample gives over 110,000 clones, 90% of which show up once; 1.5% to 2% is in the top ten. About this clone: Its antigen is currently unknown.

Second-dose groups at about 4 or about 12 weeks were pooled. This clonotype originated in an adult who received the AZD1222 COVID-19 vaccine. J is TRBJ1-1 and V is TRBV28; no firm D call. The sequenced sample was peripheral blood, obtained 28 days after the second AZD1222 dose. CDR3 bases: TGTGCCAGCAGTCCCCCGAAGGAAAACACTGAAGCTTTCTTT. Translating gives CASSPPKENTEAFF.